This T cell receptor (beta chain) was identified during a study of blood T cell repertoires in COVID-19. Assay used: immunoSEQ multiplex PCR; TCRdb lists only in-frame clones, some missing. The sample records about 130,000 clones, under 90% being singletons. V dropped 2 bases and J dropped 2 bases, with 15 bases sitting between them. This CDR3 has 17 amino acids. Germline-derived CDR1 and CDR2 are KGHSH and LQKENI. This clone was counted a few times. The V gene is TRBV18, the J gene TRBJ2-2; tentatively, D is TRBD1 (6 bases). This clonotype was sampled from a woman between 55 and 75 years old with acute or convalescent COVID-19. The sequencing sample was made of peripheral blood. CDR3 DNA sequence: TGTGCCAGCTCACCAAGGCCAGGGGTTGGAAACACCGGGGAGCTGTTTTTT. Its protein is CASSPRPGVGNTGELFF.